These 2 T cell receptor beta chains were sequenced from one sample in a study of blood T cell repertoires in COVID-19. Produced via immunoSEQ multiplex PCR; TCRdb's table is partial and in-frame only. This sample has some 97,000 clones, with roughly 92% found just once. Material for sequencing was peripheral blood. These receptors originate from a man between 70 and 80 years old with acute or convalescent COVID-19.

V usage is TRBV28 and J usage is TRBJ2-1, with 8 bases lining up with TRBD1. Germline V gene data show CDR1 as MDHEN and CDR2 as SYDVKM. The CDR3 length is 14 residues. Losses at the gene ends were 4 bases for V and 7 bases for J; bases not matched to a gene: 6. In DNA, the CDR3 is TGTGCCAGCAGTTCAGGACAGGGATGGAATGAGCAGTTCTTC. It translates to CASSSGQGWNEQFF.

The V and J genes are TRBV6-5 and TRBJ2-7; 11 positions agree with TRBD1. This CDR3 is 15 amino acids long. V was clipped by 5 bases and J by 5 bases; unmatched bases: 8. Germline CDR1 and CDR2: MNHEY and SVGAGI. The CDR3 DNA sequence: TGTGCCAGCAGTAGATCCGGGACAGGGGGAAACGAGCAGTACTTC. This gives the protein CASSRSGTGGNEQYF.